This TCR beta chain was identified in a study of blood T cell repertoires in COVID-19. Study summary: Samples representing acute and convalescent COVID-19 were sourced from the United States, Italy and Spain. T cells, B-cell-depleted T cells, or PBMCs provided the cDNA or gDNA that served as material.

In the source study's methods: For nucleated cells, counts were estimated from reference gene primer amplification. TCRdb keeps only in-frame clones here, not all; method: immunoSEQ multiplex PCR. V and J calls and clone size are given by that table; D and trimming were obtained from the DNA. The sample includes roughly 220,000 clones, about nine tenths of them seen just once. The germline CDR1 and CDR2 sequences are SGHDT and YYEEEE. Trimming at V came to 1 base and at J to 4 bases, leaving 4 bases not matched to a gene. The CDR3 contains 14 residues. Sample: peripheral blood. The TCR was taken from a man aged 30-40 years who had recovered from COVID-19. The rearrangement joins TRBV5-6 to TRBJ1-2; 7 positions agree with TRBD1. DNA for the CDR3: TGTGCCAGCAGCTTGCGGGACAGCGCCTATGGCTACACCTTC. It codes for CASSLRDSAYGYTF.